The 19 T cell receptor beta chains below were found in one sample sequenced in a study of beta chain features in type 1 diabetes. All of the isolated RNA was reverse transcribed, so expressed TCRB transcripts were sequenced. The method was immunoSEQ multiplex PCR; TCRdb's version includes in-frame clones alone and lacks a portion of them. Among some 150,000 clones listed, 10% to 15% were seen once. Findings and caveats of the study: Within each of all four CD4+ subsets, Type 1 diabetes patients had TCRB CDR3s that were moderately but significantly shorter.

These TCRs are of unknown antigen specificity. What was sequenced was central memory CD4+ T cells from blood. Receptors originate from a man younger than 30 with type 1 diabetes.

This clone was found a few times. The chain uses TRBV10-3 and TRBJ1-1; possibly TRBD1 for D (5 bases). Germline V gene lookup returns CDR1 ENHRY and CDR2 SYGVKD. This CDR3 comprises 14 residues. Trimming left V 10 bases short and J 5 bases short, with 20 bases between. CDR3 sequence: CATGGETRRTEAFF. CDR3 sequence (DNA): TGTGCCACCGGGGGAGAGACAAGGAGGACTGAAGCTTTCTTT.

This chain links TRBV27 with TRBJ2-7, with 11 bases fitting TRBD2. The V segment lost 0 bases and the J segment 2 bases; nucleotides outside the gene matches: 0. This CDR3 is 15 amino acids long. Per germline, CDR1 MNHEY and CDR2 SMNVEV (reference sequence). The CDR3 is CASSLSTSGTYEQYF. For the CDR3, the DNA is TGTGCCAGCAGTTTATCGACTAGCGGGACCTACGAGCAGTACTTC.

This clone has more than one count but fewer than ten. The genes are TRBV7-9 and TRBJ1-2, with D unresolved. Looked up from germline, CDR1 is SEHNR and CDR2 is FQNEAQ (reference sequence). V was shortened by 4 bases and J by 1 base, with 7 bases between the two germline ends. The CDR3 totals 13 residues. The CDR3 nucleotides read TGTGCCAGCAGCTCGCCGGGTAACTATGGCTACACCTTC. It encodes CASSSPGNYGYTF.

This clone has only a few counts. Other DNA sequences within the sample encode an identical CDR3. The J gene is TRBJ1-1, the V gene TRBV20-1; D ambiguous. The V gene lost 4 bases and the J gene lost 1 base, with 4 bases spanning the gap. The CDR3 has 11 amino acids. Germline V lookup: CDR1 DFQATT, CDR2 SNEGSKA (reference sequence). CDR3 amino acids: CSATENTEAFF. The CDR3 region has the DNA TGCAGTGCTACGGAGAACACTGAAGCTTTCTTT.

The CDR3, as DNA: TGTGCCAGCAGCCTCGGGACAGGGGGCGGAAACACCATATATTTT. This gives the protein CASSLGTGGGNTIYF. J is TRBJ1-3 and V is TRBV7-9; 12 nucleotides align to TRBD1. The CDR3 sequence is 15 residues long. Germline V gene sequence: CDR1 SEHNR, CDR2 FQNEAQ (reference sequence). J was trimmed by 4 bases and V by 5 bases; bases with no gene match: 3.

The V gene is TRBV2, the J gene TRBJ1-1; 7 bases match TRBD1. The CDR3 loop spans 13 amino acids. Germline V CDR1 and CDR2: SNHLY, FYNNEI. V lost 6 bases, J lost 1 base, and 2 bases stayed unmatched. This chain's CDR3 is CASSYRGNTEAFF. The CDR3 DNA reads as TGTGCCAGCAGCTACAGGGGGAACACTGAAGCTTTCTTT.

The genes are TRBV6-6 and TRBJ1-1; 8 bases are a match to TRBD1. The germline CDR1 and CDR2 sequences are MNHNY and SVGAGI (reference sequence). Trimming at V came to 5 bases and at J to 3 bases, leaving 5 bases not matched to a gene. The CDR3 has 14 amino acids. The CDR3 DNA is TGTGCCAGCAGTAGGGACAGGTTGGACACTGAAGCTTTCTTT. Translated, it gives CASSRDRLDTEAFF.

V gene TRBV2 combines with J gene TRBJ2-7; tentative D call: TRBD1 (6 bases). The germline gives CDR1 SNHLY, CDR2 FYNNEI. The CDR3 is 14 amino acids. V lost 8 bases and J 1 base, leaving 15 bases between the germline ends. The CDR3, as DNA: TGTGCCAGCTCCCGGACAGTCCAATCCTACGAGCAGTACTTC. Encoded protein: CASSRTVQSYEQYF.

V usage is TRBV2 and J usage is TRBJ2-7, with D possibly called TRBD1 or TRBD2 (5 bases each). V lost 6 bases to trimming and J lost 2 bases, with 14 bases between them. The CDR3 runs 14 residues. Per germline, CDR1 SNHLY and CDR2 FYNNEI. CDR3 sequence (DNA): TGTGCCAGCAGCGCGAGTTTGGGGGCCTACGAGCAGTACTTC. Amino acid sequence: CASSASLGAYEQYF.

This clone has just a few counts. The chain couples TRBV6-5 to TRBJ1-1; 10 positions match TRBD1. Germline lookup yields CDR1 MNHEY and CDR2 SVGAGI. The CDR3 consists of 14 residues. V lost 6 bases and J lost 7; bases outside the gene matches: 8. CDR3 sequence (DNA): TGTGCCAGCAGGGACGGACAGGGGGAAAATGAAGCTTTCTTT. This codes for CASRDGQGENEAFF.

This clone was seen a handful of times. V is TRBV30 and J is TRBJ1-1; D is possibly TRBD1 (5 bases). V gave up 0 bases and J gave up 0 bases, with 8 bases separating them. Germline loops: CDR1 GTSNPN, CDR2 SVGIG (reference sequence). The CDR3 is 14 amino acids. The CDR3 protein is CAWSVRGMNTEAFF. The CDR3 DNA sequence: TGTGCCTGGAGTGTAAGGGGCATGAACACTGAAGCTTTCTTT.

The chain couples TRBV5-1 to TRBJ2-5, with D hard to call. CDR3 length: 12 residues. Trimming cost V 4 bases and J 0 bases, with 4 bases left between them. Germline loops: CDR1 SGHRS, CDR2 YFSETQ. Here the CDR3 DNA reads TGCGCCAGCAGCCCGGACCAAGAGACCCAGTACTTC. Its translation: CASSPDQETQYF.

The table lists this clone with a few counts. This chain joins TRBV30 and TRBJ1-2; possible D gene TRBD1, 5 bases. The CDR3 extends over 12 amino acids. V dropped 0 bases and J dropped 7 bases, with 9 bases sitting between them. Germline-derived CDR1 and CDR2 are GTSNPN and SVGIG (reference sequence). The CDR3 DNA sequence: TGTGCCTGGAGTGTATCGAGGGGTGGCTACACCTTC. It specifies CAWSVSRGGYTF.

V and J are TRBV2 and TRBJ2-6; D is uncertain. V gave up 6 bases and J gave up 0 bases, with 15 bases separating them. Germline V gene data show CDR1 as SNHLY and CDR2 as FYNNEI. The length of the CDR3 is 17 residues. The chain's CDR3 is CASSPQGVYSGANVLTF. CDR3 in DNA: TGTGCCAGCAGCCCCCAAGGCGTCTACTCTGGGGCCAACGTCCTGACTTTC.

The chain couples TRBV9 to TRBJ2-3; D is uncertain. Trimming pared 0 bases from V and 5 bases from J, leaving 7 bases between. Looked up from germline, CDR1 is SGDLS and CDR2 is YYNGEE. The CDR3 sequence is 13 residues long. The CDR3 protein is CASSVALLDTQYF. DNA of the CDR3: TGTGCCAGCAGCGTAGCCCTCTTAGATACGCAGTATTTT. Together with reference TRBV9 and TRBJ2-3, the CDR3 gives the full variable domain: DSGVTQTPKHLITATGQRVTLRCSPRSGDLSVYWYQQSLDQGLQFLIQYYNGEERAKGNILERFSAQQFPDLHSELNLSSLELGDSALYFCASSVALLDTQYFGPGTRLTVL.

This clone was observed many times. The chain combines TRBV30 with TRBJ1-6; tentative D call: TRBD1 (5 bases). Germline V gives CDR1 GTSNPN, CDR2 SVGIG (reference sequence). V was shortened by 2 bases and J by 15 bases, with 17 bases between the two germline ends. CDR3 length equals 13 residues. The CDR3: CAWSRNRPPGLHF. The CDR3 DNA reads as TGTGCCTGGAGTCGGAACAGGCCGCCGGGCCTCCACTTT.

The chain employs TRBV7-9 and TRBJ1-2; unclear D gene. The length of the CDR3 is 14 residues. CDR1 and CDR2 from the germline V gene are SEHNR and FQNEAQ (reference sequence). Trimming shortened V by 1 base and J by 5 bases, and 11 bases separated the two germline ends. This chain's CDR3 is CASSLGMEGYGYTF. CDR3 nucleotide sequence: TGTGCCAGCAGCTTAGGAATGGAGGGATATGGCTACACCTTC.

The chain combines TRBV7-6 with TRBJ1-2; 9 nucleotides align to TRBD1. The CDR3 runs to 14 residues. Losses at the gene ends were 6 bases for V and 6 bases for J; bases not matched to a gene: 8. Germline CDR1 and CDR2: SGHVS and FNYEAQ. The CDR3 bases are TGTGCCAGCAGGGGGACAGGGTCTTCGGATGGCTACACCTTC. It translates to CASRGTGSSDGYTF.

The rearrangement uses TRBV9 and TRBJ2-3, with D possibly TRBD2 on 5 matching bases. There are 14 residues in the CDR3. V lost 4 bases and J 0 bases, leaving 9 bases between the germline ends. In germline, CDR1 is SGDLS, CDR2 YYNGEE. The CDR3 DNA follows: TGTGCCAGCAGCTCCCGGACTAGCACAGATACGCAGTATTTT. Its protein product is CASSSRTSTDTQYF.